One sample yielded the 13 T cell receptor beta chains listed below, sequenced in a study of CD8 T cells in Susac syndrome. Random hexamers were used to reverse transcribe about 0.45 to 1 ug of RNA. TCRdb redid the calling of the immunoSEQ multiplex PCR reads with MiXCR, one entry per CDR3 protein. This sample has under 550,000 distinct CDR3 sequences, with more than 80% found just once. Material: CD8+ T cells from PBMCs. These receptors all stem from a human donor with multiple sclerosis.

This sequence joins TRBV19 and TRBJ2-5, with 7 bases lining up with TRBD1. This CDR3 has 12 amino acids. Unmatched junction bases numbered 3, after V lost 6 bases and J lost 5 bases. Germline V gene data show CDR1 as LNHDA and CDR2 as SQIVND (reference sequence). CDR3 loop: CASSVQGETQYF. CDR3 nucleotides: TGTGCCAGTAGCGTACAGGGGGAGACCCAGTACTTC.

Note on this clonotype: A junction boundary mismatches the germline segment, possibly from a read error. V and J are TRBV4-1 and TRBJ1-1; D call uncertain. CDR3 length: 12 amino acids. CDR1 and CDR2 (germline): MGHRA, YSYEKL. The CDR3 loop is CASSQLYTEAFF. The CDR3 DNA follows: TGCGCCAGCAGCCAACTTTACACCGAAGCTTTCTTT.

The genes are TRBV27 and TRBJ2-7; 7 nucleotides agree with TRBD2. Trimming took 7 bases from V and 6 from J; bases not matched to a gene: 12. Looked up from germline, CDR1 is MNHEY and CDR2 is SMNVEV (reference sequence). The CDR3 totals 14 residues. The CDR3: CASNWGGGGTEQYF. The CDR3 bases are TGTGCCAGCAACTGGGGAGGCGGGGGAACCGAGCAGTACTTC.

The chain has TRBV18 and TRBJ2-5; D unresolved. V lost 7 bases and J lost 3, with 9 bases in between. Germline loops: CDR1 KGHSH, CDR2 LQKENI. The CDR3 is made up of 12 amino acids. The CDR3 bases are TGTGCCAGCTTAGGAGTGGAAGAGACCCAGTACTTC. Protein product: CASLGVEETQYF.

The gene calls are TRBV6-5 and TRBJ2-7, with 7 positions matching TRBD2. The V and J ends lost 0 bases and 3 bases, in that order; junction bases with no gene match: 5. CDR1 and CDR2 (germline): MNHEY, SVGAGI. This CDR3 contains 15 residues. As DNA, the CDR3 is TGTGCCAGCAGTTACTCGACTAGCATGCACTACGAGCAGTACTTC. It translates to CASSYSTSMHYEQYF.

The chain has TRBV9 and TRBJ2-3; no definite D call. Germline V CDR1 and CDR2: SGDLS, YYNGEE. The length of the CDR3 is 15 residues. V was cut by 0 bases and J by 3 bases, with 11 bases left in between. DNA of the CDR3: TGTGCCAGCAGCGTAGAAGGGCTAGATACAGATACGCAGTATTTT. This sequence encodes CASSVEGLDTDTQYF. Using reference TRBV9 and TRBJ2-3 for the parts outside the CDR3, the full variable domain is DSGVTQTPKHLITATGQRVTLRCSPRSGDLSVYWYQQSLDQGLQFLIQYYNGEERAKGNILERFSAQQFPDLHSELNLSSLELGDSALYFCASSVEGLDTDTQYFGPGTRLTVL.

The chain employs TRBV12-3 or TRBV12-4 and TRBJ2-2; 9 bases are a match to TRBD1. CDR3 size: 17 residues. Losses at the gene ends were 7 bases for V and 3 bases for J; bases not matched to a gene: 12. CDR3 nucleotide sequence: TGTGCCAGCACCCTGAGGGCCGGGACAGGGTACACCGGGGAGCTGTTTTTT. It translates to CASTLRAGTGYTGELFF.

CDR3 sequence: CASSPTSGVYEQYF. In DNA form, the CDR3 reads TGCGCCAGCAGCCCGACTAGCGGGGTCTACGAGCAGTACTTC. This rearrangement joins TRBV4-1 to TRBJ2-7; 11 positions match TRBD2. Germline loops: CDR1 MGHRA, CDR2 YSYEKL. V lost 4 bases to trimming and J lost 3 bases; unmatched junction nucleotides: 2. This CDR3 contains 14 residues.

This clonotype has a single count. The chain joins TRBV19 to TRBJ2-7; D not resolved. V was cut by 0 bases and J by 6 bases, with 21 bases left in between. Germline assignment: CDR1 LNHDA and CDR2 SQIVND (reference sequence). The CDR3 consists of 17 residues. The CDR3 region has the DNA TGTGCCAGTAGTATAGACCTCCTCCTGGCAGGCGGCTCCGAGCAGTACTTC. This codes for CASSIDLLLAGGSEQYF.

The rearrangement joins TRBV3-1 to TRBJ1-1; no clear D gene. The CDR3 covers 17 residues. CDR1 and CDR2 (germline): LGHDT, YNNKEL (reference sequence). V lost 1 base, J lost 1 base, and 16 bases lay in between. CDR3 bases: TGTGCCAGCAGCCAAGTGGGCTTCGGACCGAAGAACACTGAAGCTTTCTTT. This encodes CASSQVGFGPKNTEAFF. Together with reference TRBV3-1 and TRBJ1-1, the CDR3 gives the full variable domain: DTAVSQTPKYLVTQMGNDKSIKCEQNLGHDTMYWYKQDSKKFLKIMFSYNNKELIINETVPNRFSPKSPDKAHLNLHINSLELGDSAVYFCASSQVGFGPKNTEAFFGQGTRLTVV.

This chain uses TRBV11-2 with TRBJ1-3; D gene unclear. Per the germline V gene, CDR1 is SGHAT and CDR2 is FQNNGV. The CDR3 sequence is 15 residues long. V gave up 3 bases and J gave up 2 bases, with 11 bases separating them. DNA of the CDR3: TGTGCCAGCAGCTTCGGTGAAGTAACTGGAAACACCATATATTTT. It specifies CASSFGEVTGNTIYF.

The rearrangement joins TRBV7-9 to TRBJ1-5; D not resolved. The germline V gene encodes CDR1 SEHNR and CDR2 FQNEAQ (reference sequence). Trimming pared 5 bases from V and 4 bases from J, leaving 12 bases between. The CDR3 covers 14 residues. CDR3 residues: CASSPPDGNQPQHF. The CDR3 DNA reads TGTGCCAGCAGCCCGCCGGACGGGAATCAGCCCCAGCATTTT.

This clonotype was observed a few times. The chain uses TRBV5-6 and TRBJ1-5; unclear D gene. V lost 0 bases and J 2 bases, leaving 6 bases between the germline ends. Germline CDR1 is SGHDT and CDR2 is YYEEEE. The CDR3 loop spans 14 amino acids. This CDR3 reads CASSLATGNQPQHF. In nucleotides, the CDR3 is TGTGCCAGCAGCTTGGCCACGGGCAATCAGCCCCAGCATTTT.